This TCR beta chain was observed in a study of cytomegalovirus exposure and HLA in healthy donors. Here immunoSEQ multiplex PCR was the method, and the copy in TCRdb shows in-frame clones only, minus some. Among 220,000 or so clones listed, approximately 90% were seen once. General study points: In vitro checks showed that a few CMV-associated chains really do target CMV antigens.

This CDR3 is 13 amino acids long. The V end lost 5 bases, the J end lost 4 bases, and 12 bases lay between the germline ends. The germline gives CDR1 MNHNY, CDR2 SVGAGI (reference sequence). This clone was recorded only once. The antigen is unknown. This TCR was sampled from a woman under 30 in good health and CMV-seronegative. The chain is built from TRBV6-6 and TRBJ2-7, with D maybe TRBD2 (5 bases). Sample: PBMCs. The CDR3 region is CASSRGSTYEQYF. CDR3 bases: TGTGCCAGCAGTCGGGGATCCACGTACGAGCAGTACTTC.